Here is one T cell receptor beta chain with its context. What it binds is unknown. Molecular barcoded adaptors covering alpha/delta and beta/gamma chains were used on about 0.4 ug RNA. TCRdb independently ran MiXCR on the reads; one entry per CDR3 protein. The table lists approximately 90,000 distinct CDR3 sequences, approximately 13% of them singletons. The CDR3 spans 14 residues. From germline, CDR1 is ENHRY and CDR2 SYGVKD. The germline V and J ends were trimmed by 3 bases and 1 base, with 7 bases remaining between them. This sample was included in a study of read filtering for tumor transcriptome and immune sequencing. Looking at the study overall: Patients were 17 male and some 13 female, mean age 65.9 years, range about 47 to 85. After DNase treatment, RNA was made into whole-transcriptome libraries.

Overall study results and limits: Correlation between methods rose after single-read clonotypes were removed.

The sample comprised a population of CD138-negative cells sorted from bone marrow. The V call is TRBV10-3, the J call TRBJ1-5; D is uncertain. The source is a donor aged 40 or older with multiple myeloma. CDR3 protein: CAISDPMSNQPQHF. The CDR3 nucleotides read TGTGCCATCAGTGACCCTATGAGCAATCAGCCCCAGCATTTT.